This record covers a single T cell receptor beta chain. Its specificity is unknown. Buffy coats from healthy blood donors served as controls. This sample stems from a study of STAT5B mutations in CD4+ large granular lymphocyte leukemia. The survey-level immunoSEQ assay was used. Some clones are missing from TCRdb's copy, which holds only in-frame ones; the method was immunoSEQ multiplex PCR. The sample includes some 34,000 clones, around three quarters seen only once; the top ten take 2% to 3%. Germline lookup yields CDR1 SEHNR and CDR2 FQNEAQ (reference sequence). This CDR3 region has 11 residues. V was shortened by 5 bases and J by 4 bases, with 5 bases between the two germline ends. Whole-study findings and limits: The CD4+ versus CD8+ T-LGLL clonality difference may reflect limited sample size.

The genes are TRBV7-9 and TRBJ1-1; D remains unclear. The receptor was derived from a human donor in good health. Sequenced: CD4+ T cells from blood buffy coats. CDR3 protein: CASSPFTEAFF. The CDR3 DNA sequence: TGTGCCAGCAGCCCTTTCACTGAAGCTTTCTTT.